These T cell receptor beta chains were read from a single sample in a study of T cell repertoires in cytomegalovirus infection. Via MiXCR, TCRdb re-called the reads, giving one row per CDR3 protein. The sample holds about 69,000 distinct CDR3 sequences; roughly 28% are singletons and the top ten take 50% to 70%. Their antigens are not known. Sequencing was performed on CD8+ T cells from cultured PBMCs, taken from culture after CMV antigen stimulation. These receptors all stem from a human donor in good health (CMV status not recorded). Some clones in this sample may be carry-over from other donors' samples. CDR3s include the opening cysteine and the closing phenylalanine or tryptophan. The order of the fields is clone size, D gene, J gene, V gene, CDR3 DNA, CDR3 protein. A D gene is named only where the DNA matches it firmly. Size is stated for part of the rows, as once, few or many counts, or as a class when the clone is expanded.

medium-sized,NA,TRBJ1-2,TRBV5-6,TGTGCCAGCACCCTAGAGCCGACGGACCCTCAGTATGGCTACACCTTC,CASTLEPTDPQYGYTF
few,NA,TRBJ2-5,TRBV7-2,TGTGCCAGCAGTTACCTCCCGGACCAAGAGACCCAGTACTTC,CASSYLPDQETQYF
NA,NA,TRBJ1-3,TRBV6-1,TGTGCCAGCAGTGACAAGAACTCTGGAAACACCATATATTTT,CASSDKNSGNTIYF
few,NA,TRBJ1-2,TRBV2,TGTGCCAGCGCTCCCGCCCAGCTCGACACCTTC,CASAPAQLDTF
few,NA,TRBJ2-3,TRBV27,TGTGCCAGCAGTTTGGTAGAGATGGATACGCAGTATTTT,CASSLVEMDTQYF
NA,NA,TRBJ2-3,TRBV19,TGTGCCAGTAGACACCGCGGGGAAGGCACATTAGATACGCAGTATTTT,CASRHRGEGTLDTQYF
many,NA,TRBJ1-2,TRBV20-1,TGCAGTGCTAGAGAGGGTCAGGTTAACTATGGCTACACCTTC,CSAREGQVNYGYTF
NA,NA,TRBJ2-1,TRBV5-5,TGTGCCTCGATTAGGGAGCGGAGGGCCTACAATGAGCAGTTCTTC,CASIRERRAYNEQFF
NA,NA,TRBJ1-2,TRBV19,TGTGCCAGTAGTATGGGGAGAGACTACACCTTC,CASSMGRDYTF
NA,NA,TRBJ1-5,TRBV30,TGTGCCTGGGACACCGCGGCTAATCAGCCCCAGCATTTT,CAWDTAANQPQHF
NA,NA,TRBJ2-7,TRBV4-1,TGCGCCAGCAGCCAGGGGGAAGTCTACGAGCAGTACTTC,CASSQGEVYEQYF
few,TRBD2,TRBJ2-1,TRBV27,TGTGCCAGCAGTGCGGGACTAGCGGCCTACAATGAGCAGTTCTTC,CASSAGLAAYNEQFF
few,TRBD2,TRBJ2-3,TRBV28,TGTGCCAGCAGTCCCCAGGGACTAGCGGGAACGGTTGATACGCAGTATTTT,CASSPQGLAGTVDTQYF
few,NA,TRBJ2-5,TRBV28,TGTGCCAGCAGTTTGGTTTCCACATCAGAGACCCAGTACTTC,CASSLVSTSETQYF
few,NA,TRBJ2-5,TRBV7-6,TGTGCCATCCGGCCCTTGGGGGAAGAGACCCAGTACTTC,CAIRPLGEETQYF
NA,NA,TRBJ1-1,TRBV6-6,TGTGCCAGCTACGTCGCAGGTGAAGCTTTCTTT,CASYVAGEAFF
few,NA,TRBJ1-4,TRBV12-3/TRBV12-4,TGTGCCAGCAGGCGCCCCGGGGGGCGCGTGGAAAAACTGTTTTTT,CASRRPGGRVEKLFF
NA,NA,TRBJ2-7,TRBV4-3,TGCGCCAGCAGCCAAGAAACAGGAGGGAGCCCCTCTTACGAGCAGTACTTC,CASSQETGGSPSYEQYF
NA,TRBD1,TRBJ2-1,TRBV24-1,TGTGCCACCAGTGATTTGCGGGACAGCGAGTGGCAGCAGTTCTTC,CATSDLRDSEWQQFF
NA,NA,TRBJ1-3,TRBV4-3,TGCGCCAGCAGCCAAGACCGGAGCTCTGGAAACACCATATATTTT,CASSQDRSSGNTIYF
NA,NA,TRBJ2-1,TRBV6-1,TGTGCCAGCAGTCCGACCCTGCGGGGATACAATGAGCAGTTCTTC,CASSPTLRGYNEQFF
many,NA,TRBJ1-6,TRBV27,TGTGCCAGCCGAGGACAGTATAATTCACCCCTCCACTTT,CASRGQYNSPLHF
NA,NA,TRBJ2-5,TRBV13,TGTGCCAGCAGCTTAGTACGGGAGACCCAGTACTTC,CASSLVRETQYF
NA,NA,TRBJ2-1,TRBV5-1,TGCGCCAGCAGCTGGGTGGGGAGTGGGGGCAATGAGCAGTTCTTC,CASSWVGSGGNEQFF
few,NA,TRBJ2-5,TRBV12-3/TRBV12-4,TGTGCCAGCAGTTTAACAGGCCGAGACCAAGAGACCCAGTACTTC,CASSLTGRDQETQYF
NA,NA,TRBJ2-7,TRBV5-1,TGCGCCAGCAGCTGGGACCCCTCCGAGCAGTACTTC,CASSWDPSEQYF
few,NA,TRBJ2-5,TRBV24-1,TGTGCCACCAGTGATTCGACGGTTCAAGAGACCCAGTACTTC,CATSDSTVQETQYF
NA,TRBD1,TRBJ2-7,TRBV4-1,TGCGCCAGCAGCCTGCTCACGGGACAGGACTCCTACGAGCAGTACTTC,CASSLLTGQDSYEQYF
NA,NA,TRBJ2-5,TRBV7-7,TGTGCCAGCAGTCCCTCGACAGGCAGAGAGACCCAGTACTTC,CASSPSTGRETQYF
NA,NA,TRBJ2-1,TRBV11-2,TGTGCCAGCAACTCATGGGGTAGGGGTTACAATGAGCAGTTCTTC,CASNSWGRGYNEQFF
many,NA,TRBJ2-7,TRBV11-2,TGTGCCAGCAGCTTTTCCTGGGACACGACCTACGAGCAGTACTTC,CASSFSWDTTYEQYF
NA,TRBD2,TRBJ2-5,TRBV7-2,TGTGCCAGCAGCCCGGGGGGGAGCGGGAGGGCCCGGGAGACCCAGTACTTC,CASSPGGSGRARETQYF
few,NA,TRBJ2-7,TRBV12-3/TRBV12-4,TGTGCCAGCTCCCCAACCCAGGCAGACTCCTCCTACGAGCAGTACTTC,CASSPTQADSSYEQYF
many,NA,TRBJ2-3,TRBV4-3,TGCGCCAGCAGCCAAGACGGTTCAGGGAGCACAGATACGCAGTATTTT,CASSQDGSGSTDTQYF
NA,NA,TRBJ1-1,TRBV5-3,TGTGCCAGCAGGTTGGGTGAAGAAGCTTTCTTT,CASRLGEEAFF
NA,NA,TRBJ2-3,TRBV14,TGTGCCAGCAGCCAAGAGGACGGGGATACGCAGTATTTT,CASSQEDGDTQYF
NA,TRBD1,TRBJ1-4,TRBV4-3,TGCGCCAGCAGCCCTTACGGGACAGGGGATTTGGGAACTAATGAAAAACTGTTTTTT,CASSPYGTGDLGTNEKLFF
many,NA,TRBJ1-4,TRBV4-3,TGCGCCAGCAGCCTTTGGACAAGAGGGGATGAAAAACTGTTTTTT,CASSLWTRGDEKLFF